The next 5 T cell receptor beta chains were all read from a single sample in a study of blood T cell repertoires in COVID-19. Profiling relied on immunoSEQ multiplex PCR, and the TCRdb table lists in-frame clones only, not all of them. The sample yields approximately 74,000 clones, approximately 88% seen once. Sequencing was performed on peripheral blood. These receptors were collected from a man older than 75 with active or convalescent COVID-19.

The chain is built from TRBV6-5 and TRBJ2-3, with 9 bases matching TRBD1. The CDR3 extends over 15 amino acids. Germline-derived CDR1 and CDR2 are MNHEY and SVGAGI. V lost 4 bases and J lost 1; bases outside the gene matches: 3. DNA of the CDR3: TGTGCCAGCAGTTTGGGACAGGGAGGCACAGATACGCAGTATTTT. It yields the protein CASSLGQGGTDTQYF.

The CDR3 region has the DNA TGTGCCAGCAGTTACGGACGGGGGAGCTCCTACAATGAGCAGTTCTTC. This sequence encodes CASSYGRGSSYNEQFF. The chain recombines TRBV6-5 with TRBJ2-1; D perhaps matches TRBD2 (6 bases). Germline V lookup: CDR1 MNHEY, CDR2 SVGAGI. Trimming pared 2 bases from V and 0 bases from J, leaving 11 bases between. This CDR3 has 16 residues.

The CDR3 DNA reads as TGTGCCAGCAGCCCCTTTGGGGGGAGGGAGACCCAGTACTTC. Translation: CASSPFGGRETQYF. This sequence joins TRBV9 and TRBJ2-5; D is possibly TRBD2 (6 bases). Germline-derived CDR1 and CDR2 are SGDLS and YYNGEE. Deletions cut 4 bases from V and 5 bases from J, with 15 bases between. This CDR3 has 14 residues.

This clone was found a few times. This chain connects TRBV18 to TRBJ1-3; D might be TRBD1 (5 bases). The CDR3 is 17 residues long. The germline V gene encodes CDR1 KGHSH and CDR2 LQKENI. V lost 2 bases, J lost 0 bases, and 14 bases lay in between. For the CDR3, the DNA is TGTGCCAGCTCACCAAACCGCGGAAGGGGCTCTGGAAACACCATATATTTT. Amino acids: CASSPNRGRGSGNTIYF.

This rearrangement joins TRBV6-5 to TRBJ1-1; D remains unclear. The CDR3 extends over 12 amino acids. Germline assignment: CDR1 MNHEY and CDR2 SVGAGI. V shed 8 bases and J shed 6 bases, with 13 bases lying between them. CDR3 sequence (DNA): TGTGCCAGCCGGGATTTTAGGGCTGAAGCTTTCTTT. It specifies CASRDFRAEAFF.